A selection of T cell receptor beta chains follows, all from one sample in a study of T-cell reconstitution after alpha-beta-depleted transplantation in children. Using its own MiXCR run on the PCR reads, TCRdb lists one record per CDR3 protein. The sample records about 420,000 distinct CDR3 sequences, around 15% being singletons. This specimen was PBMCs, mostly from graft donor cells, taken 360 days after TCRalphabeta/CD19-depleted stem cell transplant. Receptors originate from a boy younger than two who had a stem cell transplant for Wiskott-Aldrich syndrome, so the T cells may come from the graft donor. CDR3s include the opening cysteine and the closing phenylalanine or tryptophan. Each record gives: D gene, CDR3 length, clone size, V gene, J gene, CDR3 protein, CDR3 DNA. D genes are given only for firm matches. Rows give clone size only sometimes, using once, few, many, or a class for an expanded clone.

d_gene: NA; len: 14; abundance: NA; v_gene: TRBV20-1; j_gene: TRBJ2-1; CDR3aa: CSARDWPSYNEQFF; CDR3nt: TGCAGTGCCCGGGACTGGCCCTCCTACAATGAGCAGTTCTTC
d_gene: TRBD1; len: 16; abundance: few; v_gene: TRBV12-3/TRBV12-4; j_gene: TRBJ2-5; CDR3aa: CASSNRGTTGEETQYF; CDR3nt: TGTGCCAGCAGCAACCGCGGAACGACAGGGGAAGAGACCCAGTACTTC
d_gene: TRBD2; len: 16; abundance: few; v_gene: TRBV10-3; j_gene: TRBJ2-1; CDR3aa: CAISERGGLSYNEQFF; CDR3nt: TGTGCCATCAGTGAGCGGGGGGGCCTCTCCTACAATGAGCAGTTCTTC
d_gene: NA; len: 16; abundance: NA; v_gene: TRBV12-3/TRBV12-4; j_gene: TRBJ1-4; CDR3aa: CASSLRAKSLPEKLFF; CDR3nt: TGTGCCAGCAGTTTAAGAGCCAAGAGTCTACCCGAAAAACTGTTTTTT
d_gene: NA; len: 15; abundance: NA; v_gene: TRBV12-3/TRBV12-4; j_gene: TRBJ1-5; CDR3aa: CASSWGISSNQPQHF; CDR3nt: TGTGCCAGCAGTTGGGGGATATCTAGCAATCAGCCCCAGCATTTT
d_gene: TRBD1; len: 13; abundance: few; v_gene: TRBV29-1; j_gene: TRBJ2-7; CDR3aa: CSVLGQVSYEQYF; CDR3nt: TGCAGCGTTTTAGGACAGGTCTCCTACGAGCAGTACTTC
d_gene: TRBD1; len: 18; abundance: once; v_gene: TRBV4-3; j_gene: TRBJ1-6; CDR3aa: CASSHLRTGGTYNSPLHF; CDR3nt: TGCGCCAGCAGCCACTTAAGGACAGGGGGGACCTATAATTCACCCCTCCACTTT
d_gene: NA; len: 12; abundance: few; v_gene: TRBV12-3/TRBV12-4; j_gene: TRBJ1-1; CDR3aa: CASSLEVSEAFF; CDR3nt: TGTGCCAGCAGTTTAGAGGTATCTGAAGCTTTCTTT
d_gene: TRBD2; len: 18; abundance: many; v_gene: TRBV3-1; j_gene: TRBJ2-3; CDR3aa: CASSQDLSGGAFEDTQYF; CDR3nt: TGTGCCAGCAGCCAAGATCTTAGCGGGGGGGCCTTTGAAGATACGCAGTATTTT
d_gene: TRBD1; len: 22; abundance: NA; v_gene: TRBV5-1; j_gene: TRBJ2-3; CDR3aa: CASSLAAPGTGGAAGPTDTQYF; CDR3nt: TGCGCCAGCAGCTTGGCTGCCCCCGGGACAGGGGGCGCGGCAGGTCCCACAGATACGCAGTATTTT
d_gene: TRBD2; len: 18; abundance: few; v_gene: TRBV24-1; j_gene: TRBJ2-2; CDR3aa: CATSDSGLAGVSTGELFF; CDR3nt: TGTGCCACCAGTGATTCGGGACTAGCGGGGGTCTCCACCGGGGAGCTGTTTTTT
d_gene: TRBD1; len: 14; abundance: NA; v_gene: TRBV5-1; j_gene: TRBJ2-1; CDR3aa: CASSWDRPYNEQFF; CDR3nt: TGCGCCAGCAGCTGGGACAGGCCTTACAATGAGCAGTTCTTC
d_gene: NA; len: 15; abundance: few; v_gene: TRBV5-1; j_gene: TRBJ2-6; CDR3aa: CASSGAGSGANVLTF; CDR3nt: TGCGCCAGCAGCGGGGCGGGCTCTGGGGCCAACGTCCTGACTTTC
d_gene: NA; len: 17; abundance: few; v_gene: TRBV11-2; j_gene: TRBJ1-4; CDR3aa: CASSKLLSTVANEKLFF; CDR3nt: TGTGCCAGCAGCAAGCTTTTGTCGACAGTTGCTAATGAAAAACTGTTTTTT
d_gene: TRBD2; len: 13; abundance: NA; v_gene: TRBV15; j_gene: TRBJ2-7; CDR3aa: CATSTQLAGEQYF; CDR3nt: TGTGCCACCAGCACCCAACTAGCGGGCGAGCAGTACTTC